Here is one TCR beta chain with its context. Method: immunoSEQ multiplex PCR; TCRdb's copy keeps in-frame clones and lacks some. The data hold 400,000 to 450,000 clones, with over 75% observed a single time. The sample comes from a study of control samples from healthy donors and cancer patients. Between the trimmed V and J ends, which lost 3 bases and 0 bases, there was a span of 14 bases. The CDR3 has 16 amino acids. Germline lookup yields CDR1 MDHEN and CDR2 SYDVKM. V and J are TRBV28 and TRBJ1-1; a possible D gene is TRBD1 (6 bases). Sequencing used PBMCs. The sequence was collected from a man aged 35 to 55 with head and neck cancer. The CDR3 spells CASSLVTGNMNTEAFF. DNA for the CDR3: TGTGCCAGCAGTTTGGTCACAGGGAACATGAACACTGAAGCTTTCTTT.